Listed below are T cell receptor beta chains from one sample, sequenced in a study of tumor and adjacent non-tumor tissue in lung cancer. TCRdb redid the calling of the multiplex PCR reads with MiXCR, one entry per CDR3 protein. The sample records fewer than 90,000 distinct CDR3 sequences, around 82% being singletons. Sample: distant non-tumor lung tissue. The receptors come from a woman aged 50 to 65 with non-small cell lung cancer. Both conserved end residues are part of each CDR3. D genes are given only for firm matches.

D: .; J: TRBJ2-2; V: TRBV28; CDR3: CASSLGTYTGELLF
D: .; J: TRBJ2-3; V: TRBV6-1; CDR3: CASIQGVLAHTDTQYF
D: .; J: TRBJ2-2; V: TRBV10-2; CDR3: CASSELGDTGELFF
D: .; J: TRBJ2-3; V: TRBV30; CDR3: CAWSVRDWRLAFSTDMQYF
D: .; J: TRBJ2-6; V: TRBV12-3/TRBV12-4; CDR3: CASSSSGANVLKF
D: .; J: TRBJ1-2; V: TRBV6-6; CDR3: CASSYAGKDGYTF
D: TRBD1; J: TRBJ1-2; V: TRBV4-1; CDR3: CTSSHDRDRWGYTF
D: TRBD2; J: TRBJ2-5; V: TRBV20-1; CDR3: CSARGTTSGKQETQYF
D: TRBD2; J: TRBJ2-1; V: TRBV20-1; CDR3: CSAPRTGGSRLNNEQFF
D: .; J: TRBJ2-6; V: TRBV6-2/TRBV6-3; CDR3: CASSGPISESNVLTF
D: TRBD2; J: TRBJ2-3; V: TRBV4-2; CDR3: CASSQEGFLLAGTDTQYF
D: .; J: TRBJ2-3; V: TRBV5-5; CDR3: CASSSGERSTDTQYF
D: TRBD1; J: TRBJ1-2; V: TRBV10-2; CDR3: CASSSGGDGYAF
D: .; J: TRBJ2-5; V: TRBV30; CDR3: CACRPTDQYF
D: .; J: TRBJ2-1; V: TRBV7-9; CDR3: CASSLKGSVGYNEQFF
D: .; J: TRBJ1-1; V: TRBV6-2/TRBV6-3; CDR3: CASSYSLLNPLKMNTGAFF